The 19 T cell receptor beta chains listed next were all sequenced from one sample in a study of ipilimumab plus nivolumab after autologous stem cell transplantation. Sequenced by immunoSEQ multiplex PCR; TCRdb stores in-frame clones only, minus some. The sample contains under 25,000 clones, about 81% of which appear only once. Specimen: PBMCs, collected in a trial of ipilimumab plus nivolumab as post-transplant consolidation. These receptors originate from a male donor with diffuse large B-cell lymphoma.

V usage is TRBV4-2 and J usage is TRBJ1-2; D might be TRBD1 (6 bases). The CDR3 totals 16 residues. The germline V gene has CDR1 LGHNA and CDR2 YNFKEQ. Trimming shortened V by 5 bases and J by 0 bases, and 16 bases separated the two germline ends. In DNA form, the CDR3 reads TGTGCCAGCAGCTGGAGGGACACACTAACTAACTATGGCTACACCTTC. Translating gives CASSWRDTLTNYGYTF.

In the case of this clone: The junction differs from germline at one of its ends, possibly a read error. This chain connects TRBV27 to TRBJ2-7; 11 bases match TRBD2. The CDR3 is 14 residues long. Germline CDR1 is MNHEY and CDR2 is SMNVEV (reference sequence). CDR3 nucleotides: TGTGCCAACAGTCTTGGGACTAGCGGCGTGGGGCAGTACTTC. Protein sequence: CANSLGTSGVGQYF.

The chain links TRBV7-6 to TRBJ2-3, with D perhaps TRBD2 (5 bases). This CDR3 has 16 residues. Germline assignment: CDR1 SGHVS and CDR2 FNYEAQ. The V and J ends lost 5 bases and 4 bases respectively, with 19 bases between them. The CDR3 reads CASSRRPSGNADTQYF. For the CDR3, the DNA is TGTGCCAGCAGCCGCAGGCCCTCGGGGAACGCAGATACGCAGTATTTT.

V and J are TRBV5-1 and TRBJ2-1; 9 nucleotides line up with TRBD2. Germline assignment: CDR1 SGHRS and CDR2 YFSETQ. V lost 4 bases, J lost 0 bases, and 14 bases stayed unmatched. CDR3 size: 19 residues. CDR3 coding DNA: TGCGCCAGCAGCCCTCGCCGTAGCGGGGGTCTCGTCTCCTACAATGAGCAGTTCTTC. This translates into CASSPRRSGGLVSYNEQFF.

V gene TRBV7-9 combines with J gene TRBJ2-7; the D gene could be TRBD1 or TRBD2 (5 bases each). This CDR3 region has 14 residues. Germline CDR1 SEHNR, CDR2 FQNEAQ (reference sequence). The V end lost 3 bases, the J end lost 5 bases, and 14 bases lay between the germline ends. CDR3 sequence: CASSFQSLGDEQYF. The CDR3 DNA is TGTGCCAGCAGCTTCCAGTCGCTGGGGGACGAGCAGTACTTC.

The chain couples TRBV6-5 to TRBJ1-2, with TRBD1 as a possible D gene (6 bases). CDR3 length: 13 residues. Germline V lookup: CDR1 MNHEY, CDR2 SVGAGI. The V end lost 6 bases, the J end lost 4 bases, and 12 bases lay between the germline ends. This CDR3 is CASSPTGPYGYTF. The CDR3 DNA is TGTGCCAGCAGCCCAACAGGGCCCTATGGCTACACCTTC.

The chain links TRBV2 to TRBJ1-2, with 9 bases aligning to TRBD1. There are 12 residues in the CDR3. J gave up 7 bases and V 7 bases, and 4 bases lay outside the gene matches. Germline V gene lookup returns CDR1 SNHLY and CDR2 FYNNEI. As DNA, the CDR3 is TGTGCCAGCATTACAGGGGGCGTTGGCTACACCTTC. Translating it yields CASITGGVGYTF.

The genes are TRBV5-6 and TRBJ1-1; maybe TRBD1 (5 bases). This CDR3 is 13 amino acids long. V was shortened by 3 bases and J by 1 base, with 7 bases between the two germline ends. Germline V gene sequence: CDR1 SGHDT, CDR2 YYEEEE. CDR3 sequence (DNA): TGTGCCAGCAGCTGGACACAGAACACTGAAGCTTTCTTT. This encodes CASSWTQNTEAFF.

V gene TRBV29-1 combines with J gene TRBJ1-3; D gene ambiguous. This CDR3 comprises 14 residues. Germline V gene data show CDR1 as SQVTM and CDR2 as ANQGSEA. Trimming removed 3 bases at V and 0 bases at J, with 9 bases between. The CDR3 sequence: CSVDYVSSGNTIYF. In nucleotides, the CDR3 is TGCAGCGTTGACTACGTGAGCTCTGGAAACACCATATATTTT.

The V gene is TRBV7-6, the J gene TRBJ1-5, with D maybe TRBD1 (5 bases). V lost 2 bases and J 3 bases, leaving 8 bases between the germline ends. Germline CDR1 is SGHVS and CDR2 is FNYEAQ. The CDR3 has 14 amino acids. The CDR3 sequence: CASSLRGLNQPQHF. The CDR3 DNA sequence: TGTGCCAGCAGCTTAAGGGGCCTCAATCAGCCCCAGCATTTT.

J is TRBJ1-5 and V is TRBV6-6; 7 bases align to TRBD1. The CDR3 runs to 15 residues. Germline V gene lookup returns CDR1 MNHNY and CDR2 SVGAGI (reference sequence). Trimming took 6 bases from V and 5 from J; bases not matched to a gene: 10. The CDR3 loop is CASRRGRGFDQPQHF. The CDR3 DNA reads TGTGCCAGCAGGAGGGGGCGCGGTTTCGATCAGCCCCAGCATTTT.

This chain links TRBV6-1 with TRBJ1-5, with D hard to call. The CDR3 is made up of 14 amino acids. Trimming stripped 1 base from V and 3 bases from J, with 7 bases between. CDR1 is MNHNS and CDR2 is SASEGT in the germline V gene. DNA for the CDR3: TGTGCCAGCAGTGAAGGGTGGACCAATCAGCCCCAGCATTTT. It encodes CASSEGWTNQPQHF.

This clone is medium-sized (0.01 to 0.1%) within its sample. The chain has TRBV7-9 and TRBJ1-2; D uncertain. The V and J ends lost 4 bases and 4 bases respectively, with 10 bases between them. Germline V gene lookup returns CDR1 SEHNR and CDR2 FQNEAQ (reference sequence). CDR3 size: 13 residues. This CDR3 reads CASSYDTPYGYTF. DNA of the CDR3: TGTGCCAGCAGCTACGACACCCCCTATGGCTACACCTTC.

The genes are TRBV6-5 and TRBJ1-1; possible D gene TRBD1, 5 bases. V lost 4 bases to trimming and J lost 6 bases, with 12 bases between them. The CDR3 loop spans 13 amino acids. Germline V gives CDR1 MNHEY, CDR2 SVGAGI. The CDR3 DNA reads TGTGCCAGCAGTTCGGGGGTAAGATCTGAAGCTTTCTTT. This gives the protein CASSSGVRSEAFF.

This clone was detected once. V is TRBV6-1 and J is TRBJ2-7; TRBD1 agrees at 11 bases. The CDR3 sequence is 15 residues long. Unmatched junction bases numbered 3, after V lost 3 bases and J lost 2 bases. Germline V CDR1 and CDR2: MNHNS, SASEGT. In nucleotides, the CDR3 is TGTGCCAGCAGTGACTGGACAGGGGGCCCCTACGAGCAGTACTTC. It codes for CASSDWTGGPYEQYF.

This clone was seen just once. The chain carries TRBV14 and TRBJ1-6; TRBD1 agrees at 8 bases. Trimming took 1 base from V and 7 from J; bases not matched to a gene: 6. Germline CDR1 reads SGHDN; CDR2 reads FVKESK. The CDR3 has 16 residues. This CDR3 is CASSQAGTGGNSPLHF. CDR3 DNA: TGTGCCAGCAGCCAAGCCGGGACAGGAGGGAATTCACCCCTCCACTTT.

CDR3 amino acids: CASSDIFDRGYTF. CDR3 DNA sequence: TGTGCCAGCAGTGACATTTTCGACAGAGGCTACACCTTC. This chain uses TRBV6-1 with TRBJ1-2, with TRBD1 as a possible D gene (5 bases). V dropped 3 bases and J dropped 8 bases, with 13 bases sitting between them. CDR3 length: 13 residues. Per the germline V gene, CDR1 is MNHNS and CDR2 is SASEGT.

The gene calls are TRBV5-4 and TRBJ1-2, with 7 bases lining up with TRBD1. Unmatched junction bases numbered 9, after V lost 1 base and J lost 3 bases. Per germline, CDR1 SGHNT and CDR2 YYREEE (reference sequence). This CDR3 is built from 16 residues. The DNA for the CDR3 is TGTGCCAGCAGCTTGATAGGGGGCGTGGGGGACTATGGCTACACCTTC. This codes for CASSLIGGVGDYGYTF.

This sequence joins TRBV5-1 and TRBJ1-2, with TRBD1 as a possible D gene (5 bases). The CDR3 is 14 residues long. Germline CDR1 reads SGHRS; CDR2 reads YFSETQ. Deletions cut 0 bases from V and 2 bases from J, with 8 bases between. CDR3 residues: CASSLATENYGYTF. Written as DNA, the CDR3 is TGCGCCAGCAGCTTGGCGACAGAAAACTATGGCTACACCTTC.